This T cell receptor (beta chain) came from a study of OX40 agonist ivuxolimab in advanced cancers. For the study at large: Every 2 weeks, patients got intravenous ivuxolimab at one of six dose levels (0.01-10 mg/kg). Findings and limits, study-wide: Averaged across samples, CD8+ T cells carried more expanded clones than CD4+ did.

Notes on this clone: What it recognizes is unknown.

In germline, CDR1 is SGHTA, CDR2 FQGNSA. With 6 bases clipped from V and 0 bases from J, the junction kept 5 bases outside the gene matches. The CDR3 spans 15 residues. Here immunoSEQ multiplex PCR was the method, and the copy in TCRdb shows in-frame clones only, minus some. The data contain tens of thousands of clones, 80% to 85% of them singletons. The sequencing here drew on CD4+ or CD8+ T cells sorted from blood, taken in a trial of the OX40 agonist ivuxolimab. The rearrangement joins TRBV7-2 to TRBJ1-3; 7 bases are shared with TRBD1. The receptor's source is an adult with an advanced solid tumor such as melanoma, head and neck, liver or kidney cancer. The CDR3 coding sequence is TGTGCCAGCAGTTACAGGGGAAGCTCTGGAAACACCATATATTTT. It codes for CASSYRGSSGNTIYF. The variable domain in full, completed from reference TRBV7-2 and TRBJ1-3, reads GAGVSQSPSNKVTEKGKDVELRCDPISGHTALYWYRQSLGQGLEFLIYFQGNSAPDKSGLPSDRFSAERTGGSVSTLTIQRTQQEDSAVYLCASSYRGSSGNTIYFGEGSWLTVV.